The clone carrying this T cell receptor beta chain was recorded a few times. This sample is part of a study of T cell responses to AZD1222 COVID-19 vaccine. Clones were sequenced by immunoSEQ multiplex PCR, and TCRdb holds only the in-frame ones, with some missing. In the table there are some 120,000 clones, around 83% of which are singletons. The CDR3 spans 14 residues. Germline lookup yields CDR1 MNHEY and CDR2 SMNVEV (reference sequence). V lost 5 bases and J 5 bases, leaving 13 bases between the germline ends. The genes are TRBV27 and TRBJ1-5, with a possible D match to TRBD1 (5 bases). The sequence derives from an adult who received the AZD1222 COVID-19 vaccine. The sample was peripheral blood, taken 28 days after the second AZD1222 dose. The CDR3 region has the DNA TGTGCCAGCAGTCCTGACAGTTTCTATCAGCCCCAGCATTTT. The encoded protein is CASSPDSFYQPQHF.